The 26 T cell receptor beta chains below all came from one sample that was sequenced in a study of blood T cells in healthy people across ages. Primers used in a second PCR of about 6 to 12 cycles were a sample-barcoded 5' primer and a J-beta primer mix. TCRdb re-called the 5' RACE reads with MiXCR, one entry per CDR3 protein. The sample lists some 1.8 million distinct CDR3 sequences; about two fifths were seen once. Sequencing used blood. These receptors originate from a human donor in good health.

V gene TRBV12-3 or TRBV12-4 combines with J gene TRBJ2-7; D uncertain. The V end was cut by 5 bases, the J end by 3 bases, with 8 bases between. The CDR3 consists of 12 residues. Here the CDR3 DNA reads TGTGCCAGCAGTCAGACCATCTACGAGCAGTACTTC. Translating it yields CASSQTIYEQYF.

The CDR3 DNA reads TGTGCCAGCAGCTTATCAGGATCGAACCCCTATGGCTACACCTTC. It translates to CASSLSGSNPYGYTF. The chain has TRBV7-8 and TRBJ1-2; unclear D gene. The length of the CDR3 is 15 residues. Trimming removed 2 bases from V and 4 bases from J, with 14 bases in between. Germline V gene data show CDR1 as SGHVS and CDR2 as FQNEAQ. Combining the CDR3 with reference TRBV7-8 and TRBJ1-2 gives the whole variable domain GAGVSQSPRYKVAKRGQDVALRCDPISGHVSLFWYQQALGQGPEFLTYFQNEAQLDKSGLPSDRFFAERPEGSVSTLKIQRTQQEDSAVYLCASSLSGSNPYGYTFGSGTRLTVV.

As for this clonotype: A much more abundant neighbour one base away suggests this may be a read error. This rearrangement joins TRBV4-3 to TRBJ2-1; 7 bases agree with TRBD1. This CDR3 region has 17 residues. Germline assignment: CDR1 LGHNA and CDR2 YSLEER. CDR3 region: CAGSRQINRGGRNEQFF. In nucleotides, the CDR3 is TGCGCCGGCAGCCGTCAAATAAACAGGGGTGGAAGGAATGAGCAGTTCTTC.

The genes are TRBV7-9 and TRBJ2-1; D remains ambiguous. CDR1 is SEHNR and CDR2 is FQNEAQ in the germline V gene (reference sequence). V was cut by 5 bases and J by 4 bases, with 12 bases left in between. The CDR3 loop spans 14 amino acids. In nucleotides, the CDR3 is TGTGCCAGCAGCCCAGAGAGCCCTTACAATGAGCAGTTCTTC. It encodes CASSPESPYNEQFF.

This clonotype was detected only once. This clone may be a read error of a much larger clone one base away. The chain recombines TRBV5-1 with TRBJ2-7; D uncertain. Trimming took 0 bases from V and 7 from J, leaving 11 bases between them. This CDR3 spans 13 amino acids. Per germline, CDR1 SGHRS and CDR2 YFSETQ. CDR3 sequence reads: CASSLGAATEQYF. CDR3 sequence (DNA): TGCGCCAGCAGCTTGGGGGCTGCGACTGAGCAGTACTTC.

J is TRBJ2-1 and V is TRBV20-1, with 8 bases aligning to TRBD1. The end of the DNA fits TRBJ2-7 better, so the J call may be wrong. Germline V gene sequence: CDR1 DFQATT, CDR2 SNEGSKA (reference sequence). The CDR3 is 16 amino acids. CDR3 residues: CSAHNRGIADPYEQYF. CDR3 DNA sequence: TGCAGTGCTCATAACAGGGGGATCGCGGATCCTTACGAGCAGTACTTC.

This chain connects TRBV7-2 to TRBJ1-1; D is possibly TRBD1 (5 bases). The germline gives CDR1 SGHTA, CDR2 FQGNSA. Trimming pared 1 base from V and 5 bases from J, leaving 17 bases between. This CDR3 is 16 amino acids long. This chain's CDR3 is CASSLVARALGTEAFF. The CDR3, as DNA: TGTGCCAGCAGCTTAGTGGCCAGGGCTTTAGGAACTGAAGCTTTCTTT.

This clonotype showed up just once. The J gene is TRBJ2-7, the V gene TRBV9; weak D call: TRBD1 (6 bases). In germline, CDR1 is SGDLS, CDR2 YYNGEE. The CDR3 covers 16 residues. Trimming left V 3 bases short and J 4 bases short, with 20 bases between. The CDR3 DNA reads TGTGCCAGCAGCGCGGGGTGGGCAGGGGAGAGGTACGAGCAGTACTTC. Translated, it gives CASSAGWAGERYEQYF.

This chain joins TRBV7-2 and TRBJ1-5, with 7 bases fitting TRBD1. The CDR3 sequence is 14 residues long. J gave up 6 bases and V 2 bases, and 4 bases lay outside the gene matches. Germline values: CDR1 SGHTA, CDR2 FQGNSA. The CDR3 reads CASSLWAGGQPQHF. For the CDR3, the DNA is TGTGCCAGCAGCTTATGGGCAGGGGGTCAGCCCCAGCATTTT.

The chain links TRBV4-3 to TRBJ2-1, with D perhaps matching TRBD2 (5 bases). Trimming took off 4 bases at V and 2 bases at J, with 15 bases between the two ends. The CDR3 totals 16 residues. Germline CDR1 and CDR2: LGHNA and YSLEER. The DNA for the CDR3 is TGCGCCAGCAGCCCTCGGGGAGTGGGTACCTACAATGAGCAGTTCTTC. It specifies CASSPRGVGTYNEQFF.

This rearrangement joins TRBV28 to TRBJ1-1; D is uncertain. Per the germline V gene, CDR1 is MDHEN and CDR2 is SYDVKM. The ends were cut back, 5 bases at V and 1 base at J, with 8 bases in the middle. The CDR3 runs 13 residues. The CDR3 here is CASSPPRNTEAFF. The CDR3 DNA follows: TGTGCCAGCAGTCCCCCGAGGAACACTGAAGCTTTCTTT.

The V and J genes are TRBV7-9 and TRBJ1-1; D is uncertain. The CDR3 runs to 13 residues. V lost 3 bases to trimming and J lost 0 bases, with 5 bases between them. Germline V gene sequence: CDR1 SEHNR, CDR2 FQNEAQ (reference sequence). The CDR3 region has the DNA TGTGCCAGCAGCTTTATGATGAACACTGAAGCTTTCTTT. It translates to CASSFMMNTEAFF.

The sample holds a few counts of this clonotype. This sequence joins TRBV24-1 and TRBJ2-3; 13 bases are shared with TRBD2. Germline CDR1 reads KGHDR; CDR2 reads SFDVKD. J lost 4 bases, V lost 6 bases, and 3 bases had no gene match. The CDR3 consists of 15 residues. The CDR3 DNA sequence: TGTGCCACCAGTAGGACTAGCGGGGGTTCAGATACGCAGTATTTT. Translating it yields CATSRTSGGSDTQYF.

This clonotype was seen only a few times. Sequence at one end of the junction differs from germline and may be a read error. The V gene is TRBV20-1, the J gene TRBJ1-5, with 7 bases lining up with TRBD1. The CDR3 loop spans 13 amino acids. Germline CDR1 is DFQATT and CDR2 is SNEGSKA (reference sequence). CDR3 in DNA: TGCAGTGCTAGATCCCAGGGGGATCAGCCCCGGCATTTT. Residues: CSARSQGDQPRHF.

The rearrangement joins TRBV5-1 to TRBJ2-7; 7 bases fit TRBD1. V was clipped by 5 bases and J by 0 bases; unmatched bases: 5. This CDR3 is 14 amino acids long. Germline CDR1 is SGHRS and CDR2 is YFSETQ. DNA of the CDR3: TGCGCCAGCAGTGTGACAGGGACCTCCTACGAGCAGTACTTC. Amino acid sequence: CASSVTGTSYEQYF.

The table lists this clonotype with a few counts. The chain couples TRBV2 to TRBJ1-4; perhaps TRBD1 as D (6 bases). V dropped 8 bases and J dropped 5 bases, with 12 bases sitting between them. This CDR3 region has 13 residues. Germline assignment: CDR1 SNHLY and CDR2 FYNNEI. The CDR3 DNA reads TGTGCCAGCGTCCTGCAGGGGAATGAAAAACTGTTTTTT. Its protein is CASVLQGNEKLFF.

CDR3 residues: CAIAEPQASQYNEQFF. For the CDR3, the DNA is TGTGCCATCGCTGAGCCACAGGCTTCCCAATACAATGAGCAGTTCTTC. The chain couples TRBV10-3 to TRBJ2-1; perhaps TRBD1 as D (5 bases). The ends were cut back, 8 bases at V and 4 bases at J, with 21 bases in the middle. Germline V gene sequence: CDR1 ENHRY, CDR2 SYGVKD. The CDR3 runs to 16 residues.

The rearrangement uses TRBV20-1 and TRBJ1-2, with 8 bases aligning to TRBD1. J gave up 6 bases and V 4 bases, and 13 bases lay outside the gene matches. CDR3 size: 15 residues. Germline assignment: CDR1 DFQATT and CDR2 SNEGSKA (reference sequence). The CDR3 DNA reads TGCAGTGCTACCGCCCCGGACAGGGCCACTCATGGCTACACCTTC. Protein: CSATAPDRATHGYTF.

The rearrangement links TRBV6-1 to TRBJ1-3, with 8 bases lining up with TRBD1. V shed 5 bases, J shed 0 bases, and the junction held 6 bases outside the gene matches. Per germline, CDR1 MNHNS and CDR2 SASEGT. CDR3 size: 16 residues. The DNA for the CDR3 is TGTGCCAGCAGTCAACAGGGGGAAACCTCTGGAAACACCATATATTTT. It translates to CASSQQGETSGNTIYF.

The V and J genes are TRBV12-3 or TRBV12-4 and TRBJ1-2; possibly TRBD1 for D (6 bases). The CDR3 length is 10 residues. The V end lost 7 bases, the J end lost 13 bases, and 13 bases lay between the germline ends. The CDR3: CASTSGVFTF. Here the CDR3 DNA reads TGTGCCAGCACCTCAGGGGTTTTCACCTTC.

This sequence joins TRBV19 and TRBJ2-7; TRBD1 agrees at 9 bases. The DNA end is a closer match to TRBJ2-5, so the J assignment may be wrong. Germline V gene lookup returns CDR1 LNHDA and CDR2 SQIVND (reference sequence). There are 13 residues in the CDR3. The DNA for the CDR3 is TGTGCCAGTACGGGACAGGGAGTCGAGACCCAGTACTTC. Amino acids: CASTGQGVETQYF.

V and J are TRBV6-5 and TRBJ2-1; TRBD2 agrees at 13 bases. The CDR3 spans 15 residues. CDR1 is MNHEY, CDR2 SVGAGI, per germline. V lost 4 bases, J lost 10 bases, and 7 bases stayed unmatched. The CDR3 nucleotides are TGTGCCAGCAGTTCAGGACTAGCGGGGGAGGAAGAGCAGTTCTTC. Its translation is CASSSGLAGEEEQFF.

Only a few counts were recorded for this clonotype. The chain couples TRBV12-3 or TRBV12-4 to TRBJ1-1; a possible D gene is TRBD1 (6 bases). The CDR3 is 16 amino acids. With 5 bases removed from V and 0 bases from J, the gap between germline ends came to 16 bases. The CDR3 protein is CASSPSAGVVNTEAFF. CDR3 nucleotides: TGTGCCAGCAGTCCCTCCGCAGGGGTTGTGAACACTGAAGCTTTCTTT.

This clonotype was found a few times. The chain employs TRBV29-1 and TRBJ2-2; D is uncertain. The germline V and J ends were trimmed by 6 bases and 0 bases, with 8 bases remaining between them. Germline CDR1 is SQVTM and CDR2 is ANQGSEA. The CDR3 length is 13 residues. The CDR3 loop is CSVSHANTGELFF. In DNA form, the CDR3 reads TGCAGCGTCTCACATGCGAACACCGGGGAGCTGTTTTTT.

This chain uses TRBV12-5 with TRBJ2-1; no definite D call. Germline V lookup: CDR1 LGHNT, CDR2 FRNRAP. This CDR3 is built from 13 residues. V lost 0 bases to trimming and J lost 8 bases, with 8 bases between them. CDR3 region: CASGLVLGHEQFF. CDR3 sequence (DNA): TGTGCTAGTGGTTTGGTACTGGGTCATGAGCAGTTCTTC.

This clonotype was detected only a few times. This rearrangement joins TRBV4-2 to TRBJ1-6; D is perhaps TRBD1 (6 bases). Germline V lookup: CDR1 LGHNA, CDR2 YNFKEQ. The V gene lost 1 base and the J gene lost 7 bases, with 11 bases spanning the gap. This CDR3 comprises 15 residues. The CDR3 loop is CASSQGTVMNSPLHF. The CDR3 bases are TGTGCCAGCAGCCAAGGGACAGTGATGAATTCACCCCTCCACTTT.